These 32 T cell receptor beta chains came from one sample sequenced in a study of CD8 T cells in ankylosing spondylitis. MiXCR was run by TCRdb on the 5' RACE reads, yielding one entry per CDR3 protein. This repertoire shows roughly 150,000 distinct CDR3 sequences, around a third found once; its top ten account for about 6%. The sample consisted of synovial fluid, either unsorted or a sorted T cell fraction (not recorded which). These receptors were obtained from a male donor with ankylosing spondylitis.

V usage is TRBV20-1 and J usage is TRBJ1-5; D is undetermined. Germline values: CDR1 DFQATT, CDR2 SNEGSKA (reference sequence). The CDR3 consists of 15 residues. Trimming removed 3 bases at V and 1 base at J, with 13 bases between. In DNA form, the CDR3 reads TGCAGTGCTAGCCCTGCGAGGCAGAGCAATCAGCCCCAGCATTTT. The encoded protein is CSASPARQSNQPQHF.

This clonotype was observed a few times. The chain recombines TRBV6-5 with TRBJ2-1; 7 nucleotides line up with TRBD2. CDR3 size: 15 residues. The trim removed 0 bases at V and 8 bases at J, leaving 7 bases unmatched. Germline lookup yields CDR1 MNHEY and CDR2 SVGAGI. The chain's CDR3 is CASSYSFAGAHEQFF. The CDR3 coding sequence is TGTGCCAGCAGTTACTCGTTTGCGGGAGCCCATGAGCAGTTCTTC.

This clonotype was counted ten times or more. V usage is TRBV28 and J usage is TRBJ2-5; 10 nucleotides align to TRBD1. The J segment lost 5 bases and the V segment lost 5 bases, leaving 8 bases of the junction unmatched. This CDR3 is built from 15 residues. Germline values: CDR1 MDHEN, CDR2 SYDVKM. The DNA of the CDR3 is TGTGCCAGCAGTCCGACAGGGGGCGACTGGGAGACCCAGTACTTC. This encodes CASSPTGGDWETQYF.

The chain combines TRBV12-3 or TRBV12-4 with TRBJ1-3; tentative D call: TRBD1 (5 bases). This CDR3 spans 15 amino acids. Trimming pared 5 bases from V and 0 bases from J, leaving 11 bases between. Here the CDR3 reads CASSPLGVSGNTIYF. DNA of the CDR3: TGTGCCAGCAGTCCGTTGGGGGTCTCTGGAAACACCATATATTTT.

Only a few counts were recorded for this clonotype. The rearrangement uses TRBV5-1 and TRBJ1-2, with TRBD1 as a possible D gene (6 bases). Per germline, CDR1 SGHRS and CDR2 YFSETQ. The CDR3 contains 16 residues. The V and J ends lost 0 bases and 4 bases respectively, with 16 bases between them. In DNA form, the CDR3 reads TGCGCCAGCAGCTTGGAAGGGGGGGCCCGCGGCTATGGCTACACCTTC. This codes for CASSLEGGARGYGYTF.

This clonotype has more than one count but fewer than ten. The rearrangement joins TRBV3-1 to TRBJ1-5; D is unclear. Trimming shortened V by 1 base and J by 9 bases, and 13 bases separated the two germline ends. Germline CDR1 LGHDT, CDR2 YNNKEL (reference sequence). The CDR3 extends over 14 amino acids. The CDR3 reads CASSQGPGMVPQHF. For the CDR3, the DNA is TGTGCCAGCAGCCAAGGACCGGGGATGGTGCCCCAGCATTTT.

This clonotype was counted only a few times. The genes are TRBV20-1 and TRBJ2-5, with 8 bases aligning to TRBD2. The CDR3 length is 16 residues. The V segment lost 1 base and the J segment 5 bases; nucleotides outside the gene matches: 12. From germline, CDR1 is DFQATT and CDR2 SNEGSKA (reference sequence). For the CDR3, the DNA is TGCAGTGCTAGAGCCTCCGGGACTAGTTTAAGGGAGACCCAGTACTTC. This gives the protein CSARASGTSLRETQYF.

This clonotype was observed many times. J is TRBJ1-1 and V is TRBV20-1; tentative D call: TRBD1 (5 bases). Trimming left V 5 bases short and J 4 bases short, with 14 bases between. CDR1 and CDR2 from the germline V gene are DFQATT and SNEGSKA (reference sequence). This CDR3 is 13 amino acids long. The CDR3 loop is CSAQKSGGTEAFF. CDR3 DNA sequence: TGCAGTGCTCAGAAATCGGGGGGCACTGAAGCTTTCTTT.

This clonotype was counted between two and nine times. The chain carries TRBV5-1 and TRBJ1-3; TRBD1 matches 9 bases. The CDR3 consists of 19 residues. The V and J ends lost 2 bases and 2 bases, in that order; junction bases with no gene match: 14. CDR1 SGHRS and CDR2 YFSETQ come from the germline V gene. This CDR3 is CASSFLGVAGQGAGNTIYF. For the CDR3, the DNA is TGCGCCAGCAGCTTTCTAGGTGTGGCGGGACAGGGAGCTGGAAACACCATATATTTT.

This clonotype was detected only a few times. This chain connects TRBV5-1 to TRBJ2-1; 7 bases fit TRBD1. The CDR3 consists of 14 residues. Germline CDR1 reads SGHRS; CDR2 reads YFSETQ. The junction had 6 bases not matched to a gene; V was cut back by 4 bases and J by 5 bases. CDR3 region: CASSKEQGNNEQFF. Here the CDR3 DNA reads TGCGCCAGCAGCAAGGAACAGGGGAACAATGAGCAGTTCTTC.

V usage is TRBV20-1 and J usage is TRBJ1-2, with a tentative D call TRBD1 (5 bases). The V gene's germline CDR1 is DFQATT and CDR2 SNEGSKA (reference sequence). This CDR3 comprises 14 residues. V lost 0 bases, J lost 2 bases, and 10 bases lay in between. The CDR3 bases are TGCAGTGCTAGAGATTCTCAGGGAAACTATGGCTACACCTTC. Translating gives CSARDSQGNYGYTF.

This chain links TRBV18 with TRBJ2-2; 9 nucleotides match TRBD1. The V gene's germline CDR1 is KGHSH and CDR2 LQKENI. The V segment lost 4 bases and the J segment 7 bases; nucleotides outside the gene matches: 7. The CDR3 runs 15 residues. For the CDR3, the DNA is TGTGCCAGCTCACGTACAGGGGGCGACGGCGGGGAGCTGTTTTTT. Protein product: CASSRTGGDGGELFF.

The chain recombines TRBV7-8 with TRBJ1-5, with D possibly being TRBD1 (6 bases). CDR3 length: 13 amino acids. V shed 5 bases and J shed 5 bases, with 10 bases lying between them. Germline CDR1 SGHVS, CDR2 FQNEAQ. As DNA, the CDR3 is TGTGCCAGCAGCGGATCAGGGGATCAGCCCCAGCATTTT. This translates into CASSGSGDQPQHF.

The chain recombines TRBV5-1 with TRBJ1-6; 10 bases fit TRBD1. V gave up 0 bases and J gave up 6 bases; unmatched junction bases: 6. CDR3 length equals 17 residues. CDR1 is SGHRS, CDR2 YFSETQ, per germline. In DNA form, the CDR3 reads TGCGCCAGCAGCTTGGTCGGGACAGGGGCTGGTAATTCACCCCTCCACTTT. Protein: CASSLVGTGAGNSPLHF.

Turning to this clonotype: The DNA is left out, because the CDR3 cannot be placed on it with certainty; the CDR3 is given as TCRdb lists it. The chain couples TRBV12-3 or TRBV12-4 to TRBJ1-5. Both ends counted, the CDR3 spans 16 residues. The CDR3 loop reads CASSFLAGALNQPQHF.

This chain links TRBV7-8 with TRBJ1-1; 7 bases agree with TRBD1. This CDR3 has 14 residues. Germline values: CDR1 SGHVS, CDR2 FQNEAQ. The V and J ends lost 5 bases and 1 base, in that order; junction bases with no gene match: 4. In nucleotides, the CDR3 is TGTGCCAGCAGCCTCGGGACAGCGAACACTGAAGCTTTCTTT. Translating gives CASSLGTANTEAFF.

V is TRBV5-1 and J is TRBJ2-3; D is perhaps TRBD1 (6 bases). The CDR3 is 16 residues long. The germline V gene encodes CDR1 SGHRS and CDR2 YFSETQ. Trimming took off 0 bases at V and 3 bases at J, with 14 bases between the two ends. CDR3 sequence reads: CASSLVSRGLTDTQYF. The CDR3 nucleotides read TGCGCCAGCAGCTTGGTATCCAGGGGTCTAACAGATACGCAGTATTTT. Combining the CDR3 with reference TRBV5-1 and TRBJ2-3 gives the whole variable domain KAGVTQTPRYLIKTRGQQVTLSCSPISGHRSVSWYQQTPGQGLQFLFEYFSETQRNKGNFPGRFSGRQFSNSRSEMNVSTLELGDSALYLCASSLVSRGLTDTQYFGPGTRLTVL.

The chain recombines TRBV28 with TRBJ1-2, with a possible D match to TRBD1 (6 bases). V was cut by 7 bases and J by 1 base, with 16 bases left in between. The germline V gene encodes CDR1 MDHEN and CDR2 SYDVKM. The length of the CDR3 is 15 residues. The CDR3 region is CASIFRRGINYGYTF. CDR3 in DNA: TGTGCCAGCATCTTTCGGAGGGGGATTAACTATGGCTACACCTTC.

V and J are TRBV5-1 and TRBJ2-5, with 7 nucleotides matching TRBD2. The CDR3 covers 15 residues. V gave up 0 bases and J gave up 3 bases; unmatched junction bases: 5. CDR1 and CDR2 from the germline V gene are SGHRS and YFSETQ. The CDR3 loop reads CASSLAGTSEETQYF. Here the CDR3 DNA reads TGCGCCAGCAGCTTGGCCGGAACTAGCGAAGAGACCCAGTACTTC.

The genes are TRBV11-2 and TRBJ2-7, with a weak D call TRBD1 (6 bases). Trimming left V 4 bases short and J 0 bases short, with 22 bases between. Germline lookup yields CDR1 SGHAT and CDR2 FQNNGV. CDR3 size: 18 residues. This CDR3 reads CASSYRQAQAHFSYEQYF. DNA for the CDR3: TGTGCCAGCAGCTATCGACAGGCACAAGCCCATTTCTCCTACGAGCAGTACTTC.

This clonotype turned up a few times. This chain links TRBV7-8 with TRBJ1-5; D ambiguous. There are 14 residues in the CDR3. The germline V gene encodes CDR1 SGHVS and CDR2 FQNEAQ. V dropped 5 bases and J dropped 3 bases, with 11 bases sitting between them. CDR3 amino acids: CASSPMDVNQPQHF. The CDR3, as DNA: TGTGCCAGCAGCCCCATGGACGTCAATCAGCCCCAGCATTTT.

This chain connects TRBV6-6 to TRBJ1-1, with a weak D call TRBD1 (5 bases). The CDR3 contains 13 residues. Germline CDR1 MNHNY, CDR2 SVGAGI (reference sequence). Deletions cut 2 bases from V and 5 bases from J, with 9 bases between. The CDR3 reads CASSYTQGTEAFF. DNA of the CDR3: TGTGCCAGCAGTTACACCCAGGGAACTGAAGCTTTCTTT.

The chain carries TRBV5-1 and TRBJ2-7; 9 nucleotides align to TRBD1. CDR3 size: 17 residues. V trimming: 4 bases; J trimming: 0 bases; junction bases outside the gene matches: 11. Germline CDR1 and CDR2: SGHRS and YFSETQ. The CDR3 reads CASSATGTGRSSYEQYF. CDR3 in DNA: TGCGCCAGCAGCGCAACCGGGACAGGGAGGAGCTCCTACGAGCAGTACTTC. The full variable domain, rest sourced from reference TRBV5-1 and TRBJ2-7, is KAGVTQTPRYLIKTRGQQVTLSCSPISGHRSVSWYQQTPGQGLQFLFEYFSETQRNKGNFPGRFSGRQFSNSRSEMNVSTLELGDSALYLCASSATGTGRSSYEQYFGPGTRLTVT.

The chain's CDR3 is CASSFNQLTEAFF. CDR3 in DNA: TGTGCCAGCAGCTTCAACCAGCTCACTGAAGCTTTCTTT. This chain connects TRBV7-8 to TRBJ1-1, with no clear D. CDR3 length: 13 amino acids. Trimming took 3 bases from V and 4 from J, leaving 9 bases between them. Germline CDR1 and CDR2: SGHVS and FQNEAQ.

This clonotype was picked up one time. This chain uses TRBV2 with TRBJ2-1; weak D call: TRBD2 (6 bases). V was clipped by 8 bases and J by 0 bases, with 14 bases between them. Germline loops: CDR1 SNHLY, CDR2 FYNNEI. CDR3 length: 15 amino acids. The CDR3 loop is CASQSRESSYNEQFF. CDR3 DNA sequence: TGTGCCAGCCAATCTCGGGAGAGCTCCTACAATGAGCAGTTCTTC.

The V gene is TRBV6-1, the J gene TRBJ2-1; 10 bases agree with TRBD2. Losses at the gene ends were 6 bases for V and 7 bases for J; bases not matched to a gene: 9. There are 15 residues in the CDR3. Germline V gives CDR1 MNHNS, CDR2 SASEGT. CDR3 coding DNA: TGTGCCAGCAGGGAGACAGCGGGAGGGTTGAATGAGCAGTTCTTC. Translated, it gives CASRETAGGLNEQFF.

In its sample, this clonotype was seen many times. The CDR3: CASSKARRGMTEAFF. CDR3 nucleotides: TGTGCCAGCAGCAAAGCGCGGAGGGGGATGACTGAAGCTTTCTTT. The chain has TRBV21-1 and TRBJ1-1; the table assigns TRBD1, which was not confirmed against the DNA. TRBV21-1 is termed a pseudogene. The CDR3 length is 15 residues.

The gene calls are TRBV3-1 and TRBJ2-5; TRBD2 matches at 12 bases. Losses at the gene ends were 4 bases for V and 5 bases for J; bases not matched to a gene: 11. The CDR3 has 17 amino acids. Germline lookup yields CDR1 LGHDT and CDR2 YNNKEL (reference sequence). The CDR3 nucleotides are TGTGCCAGCAGCCTAAGAAGAACTAGCGGGGGGATCGAGACCCAGTACTTC. Encoded protein: CASSLRRTSGGIETQYF.

This clonotype was picked up a small number of times. The genes are TRBV2 and TRBJ2-7; D unclear. The CDR3 runs to 16 residues. The V end was cut by 3 bases, the J end by 2 bases, with 17 bases between. CDR1 and CDR2 (germline): SNHLY, FYNNEI. The DNA for the CDR3 is TGTGCCAGCAGTGATGTGGATTTTTACGAAACCTACGAGCAGTACTTC. Translation gives CASSDVDFYETYEQYF.

This rearrangement joins TRBV24-1 to TRBJ1-5, with D unresolved. Germline-derived CDR1 and CDR2 are KGHDR and SFDVKD. The CDR3 contains 14 residues. V dropped 2 bases and J dropped 0 bases, with 4 bases sitting between them. The CDR3 region is CATSDSGSNQPQHF. The CDR3 DNA reads as TGTGCCACCAGTGATTCGGGTAGCAATCAGCCCCAGCATTTT.

The count of this clonotype is one. This chain uses TRBV3-1 with TRBJ1-2; 8 bases align to TRBD1. This CDR3 spans 14 amino acids. In germline, CDR1 is LGHDT, CDR2 YNNKEL (reference sequence). The trim removed 1 base at V and 7 bases at J, leaving 5 bases unmatched. As DNA, the CDR3 is TGTGCCAGCAGCCAAGTGGACAGGGAAGCTGGCTACACCTTC. As protein: CASSQVDREAGYTF.

The gene calls are TRBV2 and TRBJ1-5, with TRBD1 matching over 9 bases. V was pared by 5 bases and J by 7 bases, with 6 bases of the junction left unmatched. This CDR3 is built from 14 residues. CDR1 is SNHLY and CDR2 is FYNNEI in the germline V gene. Here the CDR3 reads CASSRQGGGQPQHF. CDR3 DNA: TGTGCCAGCAGTCGACAGGGGGGTGGACAGCCCCAGCATTTT.